The next 25 T cell receptor beta chains were all read from a single sample in a study of shared clonotypes between healthy human individuals. Method: immunoSEQ multiplex PCR; TCRdb's copy keeps in-frame clones and lacks some. The sample holds about 2 million clones, 90% to 95% seen once. Sequenced material: naive CD4+ T cells sorted from blood. This sample's subset: CD45RA+ positively selected. Receptor source: a young man in good health.

The rearrangement links TRBV11-1 to TRBJ2-3; D ambiguous. Trimming stripped 1 base from V and 6 bases from J, with 14 bases between. CDR3 length: 15 residues. Germline V gene lookup returns CDR1 SGHAT and CDR2 FQDESV (reference sequence). DNA of the CDR3: TGTGCCAGCAGCTTAGTCCCCCTTTCCAAGGATACGCAGTATTTT. It encodes CASSLVPLSKDTQYF.

The chain carries TRBV19 and TRBJ2-5; D uncertain. V was clipped by 8 bases and J by 4 bases, with 8 bases between them. Germline V gives CDR1 LNHDA, CDR2 SQIVND (reference sequence). The CDR3 contains 11 residues. This CDR3 is CASGPRETQYF. The CDR3 nucleotides are TGTGCCAGTGGACCTCGAGAGACCCAGTACTTC.

To note about this clone: The sample holds other DNA sequences that translate to the same CDR3. V usage is TRBV5-1 and J usage is TRBJ1-6; D ambiguous. The CDR3 spans 15 residues. Trimming removed 0 bases at V and 7 bases at J, with 11 bases between. Per the germline V gene, CDR1 is SGHRS and CDR2 is YFSETQ. CDR3 DNA sequence: TGCGCCAGCAGCTTGGGGCCGGGGAACAATTCACCCCTCCACTTT. It specifies CASSLGPGNNSPLHF.

J is TRBJ2-7 and V is TRBV7-9, with 8 nucleotides matching TRBD1. J was trimmed by 2 bases and V by 5 bases; bases with no gene match: 11. The CDR3 sequence is 16 residues long. Germline V CDR1 and CDR2: SEHNR, FQNEAQ (reference sequence). Written as DNA, the CDR3 is TGTGCCAGCAGCCCTTCCGGACAGGGAGGCGCCTACGAGCAGTACTTC. Translating it yields CASSPSGQGGAYEQYF. Based on the CDR3 plus reference TRBV7-9 and TRBJ2-7, the full variable domain is DTGVSQNPRHKITKRGQNVTFRCDPISEHNRLYWYRQTLGQGPEFLTYFQNEAQLEKSRLLSDRFSAERPKGSFSTLEIQRTEQGDSAMYLCASSPSGQGGAYEQYFGPGTRLTVT.

The chain employs TRBV28 and TRBJ1-5; D gene unclear. The V end was cut by 2 bases, the J end by 5 bases, with 16 bases between. The CDR3 is made up of 16 amino acids. Per germline, CDR1 MDHEN and CDR2 SYDVKM. CDR3: CASSLRRTDSYQPQHF. For the CDR3, the DNA is TGTGCCAGCAGTTTAAGAAGGACCGATTCTTATCAGCCCCAGCATTTT. Combining the CDR3 with reference TRBV28 and TRBJ1-5 gives the whole variable domain DVKVTQSSRYLVKRTGEKVFLECVQDMDHENMFWYRQDPGLGLRLIYFSYDVKMKEKGDIPEGYSVSREKKERFSLILESASTNQTSMYLCASSLRRTDSYQPQHFGDGTRLSIL.

Concerning this clone: The same CDR3 can be traced to other DNA sequences in this sample. J is TRBJ2-1 and V is TRBV6-5; possible D gene TRBD2, 6 bases. The ends were cut back, 2 bases at V and 4 bases at J, with 6 bases in the middle. Germline V gene sequence: CDR1 MNHEY, CDR2 SVGAGI. The CDR3 length is 13 residues. The CDR3: CASSYGGYNEQFF. The CDR3 DNA reads TGTGCCAGCAGTTACGGAGGGTACAATGAGCAGTTCTTC.

The V and J genes are TRBV7-2 and TRBJ2-5; D remains ambiguous. The CDR3 covers 12 residues. Per germline, CDR1 SGHTA and CDR2 FQGNSA. The V end lost 3 bases, the J end lost 9 bases, and 11 bases lay between the germline ends. In DNA, the CDR3 is TGTGCCAGCAGCTTGGCCCCATGGGCCCAGTACTTC. Protein: CASSLAPWAQYF.

The chain couples TRBV30 to TRBJ2-5; either TRBD1 or TRBD2 may fit D (5 bases each). Trimming removed 0 bases from V and 7 bases from J, with 9 bases in between. The CDR3 has 12 residues. The germline gives CDR1 GTSNPN, CDR2 SVGIG (reference sequence). CDR3 region: CAWSVGDRTQYF. The CDR3 nucleotides read TGTGCCTGGAGTGTGGGGGACCGGACCCAGTACTTC. Drawing the rest from reference TRBV30 and TRBJ2-5, the complete variable domain is SQTIHQWPATLVQPVGSPLSLECTVEGTSNPNLYWYRQAAGRGLQLLFYSVGIGQISSEVPQNLSASRPQDRQFILSSKKLLLSDSGFYLCAWSVGDRTQYFGPGTRLLVL.

The chain links TRBV23-1 to TRBJ2-7, with D perhaps TRBD1 or TRBD2 (6 bases each). TRBV23-1 is classed as an ORF, of uncertain function. V was pared by 4 bases and J by 2 bases, with 18 bases between. This CDR3 is 16 amino acids long. CDR3 DNA sequence: TGCGCCAGCAGTCCACTCGGGGGCCGATACCCCTACGAGCAGTACTTC. Encoded protein: CASSPLGGRYPYEQYF.

The V gene is TRBV2, the J gene TRBJ2-7; 9 bases line up with TRBD2. The J segment lost 6 bases and the V segment lost 6 bases, leaving 9 bases of the junction unmatched. The CDR3 runs to 14 residues. Germline V gives CDR1 SNHLY, CDR2 FYNNEI. Here the CDR3 reads CASRISGGISEQYF. The CDR3 DNA follows: TGTGCCAGCAGGATTAGCGGGGGTATTAGCGAGCAGTACTTC. The full variable domain, its missing parts supplied by reference TRBV2 and TRBJ2-7, is EPEVTQTPSHQVTQMGQEVILRCVPISNHLYFYWYRQILGQKVEFLVSFYNNEISEKSEIFDDQFSVERPDGSNFTLKIRSTKLEDSAMYFCASRISGGISEQYFGPGTRLTVT.

This clone showed up many times. The rearrangement links TRBV7-9 to TRBJ1-4, with D possibly matching TRBD1 (6 bases). With 5 bases removed from V and 8 bases from J, the gap between germline ends came to 18 bases. Germline V CDR1 and CDR2: SEHNR, FQNEAQ (reference sequence). The CDR3 is 15 amino acids. In DNA form, the CDR3 reads TGTGCCAGCAGCCGACAGGTTTCCACCGGGGAAAAACTGTTTTTT. It yields the protein CASSRQVSTGEKLFF. The full variable domain, completed using reference TRBV7-9 and TRBJ1-4, is DTGVSQNPRHKITKRGQNVTFRCDPISEHNRLYWYRQTLGQGPEFLTYFQNEAQLEKSRLLSDRFSAERPKGSFSTLEIQRTEQGDSAMYLCASSRQVSTGEKLFFGSGTQLSVL.

The chain combines TRBV30 with TRBJ1-4, with D possibly TRBD1 on 5 matching bases. This CDR3 region has 14 residues. Germline values: CDR1 GTSNPN, CDR2 SVGIG (reference sequence). The V and J ends lost 1 base and 3 bases respectively, with 9 bases between them. CDR3 in amino acids: CAWSAGSANEKLFF. In DNA, the CDR3 is TGTGCCTGGAGTGCAGGGTCCGCTAATGAAAAACTGTTTTTT.

The V gene is TRBV7-9, the J gene TRBJ2-5; 11 positions match TRBD2. There are 16 residues in the CDR3. The germline V gene encodes CDR1 SEHNR and CDR2 FQNEAQ (reference sequence). V trimming: 0 bases; J trimming: 4 bases; junction bases outside the gene matches: 4. The CDR3 sequence: CASSLAASGGTETQYF. Here the CDR3 DNA reads TGTGCCAGCAGCTTAGCGGCTAGCGGGGGGACAGAGACCCAGTACTTC.

CDR3 region: CASSPGTTVDEQYF. The CDR3 DNA reads TGTGCCAGCAGTCCCGGGACTACCGTAGACGAGCAGTACTTC. The V gene is TRBV27, the J gene TRBJ2-7; 7 bases agree with TRBD2. Losses at the gene ends were 5 bases for V and 5 bases for J; bases not matched to a gene: 9. The CDR3 covers 14 residues. Germline-derived CDR1 and CDR2 are MNHEY and SMNVEV (reference sequence).

The chain has TRBV29-1 and TRBJ2-7, with a possible D match to TRBD2 (5 bases). CDR1 is SQVTM and CDR2 is ANQGSEA in the germline V gene. CDR3 length equals 12 residues. V was pared by 4 bases and J by 5 bases, with 12 bases between. CDR3 bases: TGCAGCGTTGCTCGGGGTGTGAACGAGCAGTACTTC. Encoded protein: CSVARGVNEQYF.

This chain joins TRBV28 and TRBJ1-1; no clear D gene. This CDR3 is 12 amino acids long. Trimming stripped 6 bases from V and 11 bases from J, with 16 bases between. Germline V gives CDR1 MDHEN, CDR2 SYDVKM. The CDR3 DNA reads as TGTGCCAGCAGCTTAACTACTGGTAGTGCTTTCTTT. Translating it yields CASSLTTGSAFF.

This chain connects TRBV21-1 to TRBJ2-5; the table's D call, TRBD2, was not checked against the DNA. TRBV21-1 is a known pseudogene. The CDR3 is 16 residues long. CDR3 coding DNA: TGTGCCAGCATCCTACTAGCGGGAGGGCCAGGAGAGACCCAGTACTTC. Translation: CASILLAGGPGETQYF.

The V gene is TRBV4-3, the J gene TRBJ1-1, with a possible D match to TRBD1 (5 bases). The CDR3 is made up of 14 amino acids. Germline assignment: CDR1 LGHNA and CDR2 YSLEER. With 4 bases removed from V and 3 bases from J, the gap between germline ends came to 12 bases. CDR3 loop: CASSPIGGDTEAFF. As DNA, the CDR3 is TGCGCCAGCAGCCCGATCGGGGGGGACACTGAAGCTTTCTTT.

This rearrangement joins TRBV28 to TRBJ2-1; 7 bases fit TRBD2. The CDR3 is 16 residues long. With 2 bases clipped from V and 1 base from J, the junction kept 5 bases outside the gene matches. Looked up from germline, CDR1 is MDHEN and CDR2 is SYDVKM. Here the CDR3 DNA reads TGTGCCAGCAGTTTAATTAACGGGGGGTCCTACAATGAGCAGTTCTTC. Amino acid sequence: CASSLINGGSYNEQFF.

The chain carries TRBV29-1 and TRBJ2-3; D gene unclear. This CDR3 is 12 amino acids long. Between the trimmed V and J ends, which lost 0 bases and 2 bases, there was a span of 3 bases. CDR1 is SQVTM, CDR2 ANQGSEA, per germline. CDR3 DNA sequence: TGCAGCGTTGAAGACAACACAGATACGCAGTATTTT. Encoded protein: CSVEDNTDTQYF.

This clone was recorded only once. J is TRBJ2-7 and V is TRBV7-9; D may be TRBD1 (6 bases). The CDR3 is 16 residues long. CDR1 is SEHNR, CDR2 FQNEAQ, per germline (reference sequence). With 1 base removed from V and 3 bases from J, the gap between germline ends came to 16 bases. Written as DNA, the CDR3 is TGTGCCAGCAGCTTAGGGCGGAACAGGGCCGACTACGAGCAGTACTTC. It encodes CASSLGRNRADYEQYF. Complete variable domain (other parts from reference TRBV7-9 and TRBJ2-7): DTGVSQNPRHKITKRGQNVTFRCDPISEHNRLYWYRQTLGQGPEFLTYFQNEAQLEKSRLLSDRFSAERPKGSFSTLEIQRTEQGDSAMYLCASSLGRNRADYEQYFGPGTRLTVT.

The CDR3 spells CASSSRSGLADEQYF. For the CDR3, the DNA is TGTGCCAGCAGCTCACGATCGGGGCTAGCGGACGAGCAGTACTTC. The chain links TRBV7-9 to TRBJ2-7, with 7 positions matching TRBD2. The CDR3 sequence is 15 residues long. Trimming at V came to 4 bases and at J to 5 bases, leaving 11 bases not matched to a gene. The germline gives CDR1 SEHNR, CDR2 FQNEAQ (reference sequence). The variable domain in full, with the rest retrieved from reference TRBV7-9 and TRBJ2-7, is DTGVSQNPRHKITKRGQNVTFRCDPISEHNRLYWYRQTLGQGPEFLTYFQNEAQLEKSRLLSDRFSAERPKGSFSTLEIQRTEQGDSAMYLCASSSRSGLADEQYFGPGTRLTVT.

This chain uses TRBV9 with TRBJ2-5; D is possibly TRBD1 or TRBD2 (5 bases each). The germline V gene encodes CDR1 SGDLS and CDR2 YYNGEE. This CDR3 comprises 15 residues. Trimming cost V 4 bases and J 4 bases, with 17 bases left between them. The CDR3 loop reads CASSRSPGTGETQYF. For the CDR3, the DNA is TGTGCCAGCAGCCGTAGCCCCGGGACGGGAGAGACCCAGTACTTC.

The chain carries TRBV28 and TRBJ1-3; D unresolved. V lost 7 bases to trimming and J lost 0 bases, with 13 bases between them. This CDR3 has 15 residues. CDR1 is MDHEN and CDR2 is SYDVKM in the germline V gene. The CDR3 DNA reads TGTGCCAGCACCGATCCGGGCCGCTCTGGAAACACCATATATTTT. Translated: CASTDPGRSGNTIYF. The full variable domain, its missing parts supplied by reference TRBV28 and TRBJ1-3, is DVKVTQSSRYLVKRTGEKVFLECVQDMDHENMFWYRQDPGLGLRLIYFSYDVKMKEKGDIPEGYSVSREKKERFSLILESASTNQTSMYLCASTDPGRSGNTIYFGEGSWLTVV.

V and J are TRBV25-1 and TRBJ1-6, with 8 bases identical to TRBD1. J was trimmed by 10 bases and V by 1 base; bases with no gene match: 6. Germline assignment: CDR1 MGHDK and CDR2 SYGVNS. The length of the CDR3 is 15 residues. CDR3 DNA sequence: TGTGCCAGCAGTGAATGGTTGGGGGACAGGTCACCCCTCCACTTT. Protein sequence: CASSEWLGDRSPLHF.